One and the same sample provided the 7 T cell receptor beta chains below, sequenced in a study of metastatic and nonmetastatic thyroid tumors. MiXCR reprocessed the PCR reads for TCRdb. The sample has roughly 35,000 clones, roughly 35% seen once. Every patient was untreated before thyroid surgery. Sample: tumor tissue. Receptors were obtained from a female donor with papillary thyroid cancer or a benign thyroid nodule (not recorded which). Some clones in this sample may be carry-over from other donors' samples.

This clone was counted a single time. This chain connects TRBV5-6 to TRBJ1-2; D is unresolved. This CDR3 has 13 residues. Germline V gene data show CDR1 as SGHDT and CDR2 as YYEEEE. Trimming shortened V by 1 base and J by 12 bases, and 16 bases separated the two germline ends. DNA for the CDR3: TGTGCCAGCAGCTTGTCCCATCTGGAGGGCCACACCTTC. Its protein product is CASSLSHLEGHTF.

The chain joins TRBV27 to TRBJ2-3; 11 nucleotides match TRBD2. Trimming at V came to 6 bases and at J to 5 bases, leaving 13 bases not matched to a gene. Germline V lookup: CDR1 MNHEY, CDR2 SMNVEV (reference sequence). The CDR3 is made up of 17 amino acids. The CDR3 protein is CASSLNTSGSPEDTQYF. DNA of the CDR3: TGTGCCAGCAGCCTTAATACTAGCGGGAGCCCGGAAGATACGCAGTATTTT.

The chain is built from TRBV20-1 and TRBJ2-3; unclear D gene. CDR1 and CDR2 (germline): DFQATT, SNEGSKA (reference sequence). The length of the CDR3 is 12 residues. V dropped 5 bases and J dropped 7 bases, with 13 bases sitting between them. DNA for the CDR3: TGCAGTGCTCCGAAGCGAGCTAATACGCAGTATTTT. Its translation is CSAPKRANTQYF.

The chain carries TRBV7-8 and TRBJ2-2; 8 bases match TRBD1. Per germline, CDR1 SGHVS and CDR2 FQNEAQ. The CDR3 is 13 amino acids. V lost 9 bases, J lost 5 bases, and 5 bases stayed unmatched. Here the CDR3 reads CASTYRGTGELFF. The DNA of the CDR3 is TGTGCCAGTACCTACAGGGGGACCGGGGAGCTGTTTTTT.

V and J are TRBV7-2 and TRBJ2-1; 12 bases map to TRBD2. Germline V gene sequence: CDR1 SGHTA, CDR2 FQGNSA. The trim removed 3 bases at V and 5 bases at J, leaving 8 bases unmatched. The CDR3 extends over 17 amino acids. CDR3 sequence: CASSFALLAGGHNEQFF. The DNA of the CDR3 is TGTGCCAGCAGCTTTGCCCTACTAGCGGGGGGACACAATGAGCAGTTCTTC.

This clone was seen only a few times. The chain is built from TRBV28 and TRBJ1-2, with D maybe TRBD1 (5 bases). From germline, CDR1 is MDHEN and CDR2 SYDVKM. V shed 6 bases and J shed 6 bases, with 14 bases lying between them. The CDR3 loop spans 13 amino acids. The CDR3 spells CASSRGTRDGYTF. CDR3 coding DNA: TGTGCCAGCAGCCGCGGGACGAGGGATGGCTACACCTTC.

As regards this clone: Distinct nucleotide sequences in the sample also encode this CDR3. V is TRBV19 and J is TRBJ2-7; 11 bases are shared with TRBD1. CDR1 is LNHDA, CDR2 SQIVND, per germline (reference sequence). V shed 1 base, J shed 4 bases, and the junction held 6 bases outside the gene matches. CDR3 length: 16 amino acids. The CDR3 region has the DNA TGTGCCAGTAGTATAGCAGTCGGGACAGGGGGGTACGAGCAGTACTTC. Translation gives CASSIAVGTGGYEQYF.